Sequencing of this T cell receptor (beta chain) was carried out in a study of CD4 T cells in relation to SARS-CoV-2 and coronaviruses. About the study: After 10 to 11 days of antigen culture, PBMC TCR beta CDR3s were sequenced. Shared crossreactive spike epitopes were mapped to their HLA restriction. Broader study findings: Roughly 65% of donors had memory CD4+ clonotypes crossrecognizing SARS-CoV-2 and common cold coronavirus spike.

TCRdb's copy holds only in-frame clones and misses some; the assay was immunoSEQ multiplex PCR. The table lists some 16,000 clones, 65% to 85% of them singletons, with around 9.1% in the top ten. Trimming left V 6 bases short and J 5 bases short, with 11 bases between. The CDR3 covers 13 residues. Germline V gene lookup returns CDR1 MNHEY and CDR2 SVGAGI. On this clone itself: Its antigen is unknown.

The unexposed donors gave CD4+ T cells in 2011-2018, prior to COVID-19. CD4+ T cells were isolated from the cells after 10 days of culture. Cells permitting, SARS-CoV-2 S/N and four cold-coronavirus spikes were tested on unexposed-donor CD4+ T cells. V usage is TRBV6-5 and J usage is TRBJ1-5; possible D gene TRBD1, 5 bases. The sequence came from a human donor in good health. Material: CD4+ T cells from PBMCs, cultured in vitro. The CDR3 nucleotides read TGTGCCAGCAGGACAGAGTGGGATCAGCCCCAGCATTTT. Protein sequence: CASRTEWDQPQHF.